By share, the clone carrying this T cell receptor (beta chain) ranks as medium-sized. As yet, its antigen is unknown. The CDR3 covers 13 residues. Deletions cut 4 bases from V and 5 bases from J, with 13 bases between. CDR1 is DFQATT and CDR2 is SNEGSKA in the germline V gene (reference sequence). The data were taken from a study of spatial heterogeneity in lung cancer. Study-level information: Sequencing consistently turned up more beta-chain sequences than alpha-chain sequences.

The time point: sample taken at primary tumor resection. The sequenced material consisted of unsorted whole RNA from tumor, nontumor lung or frozen PBMC. Individual TCR cDNA molecules each bore their own unique molecular identifier. TCRdb passed the 5' RACE reads through MiXCR, listing each CDR3 protein once. The sample includes 4,000 to 5,000 distinct CDR3 sequences, approximately 15% seen only once; the top ten take 5.5% to 8%. Findings and limits, study-wide: Circulating ubiquitous expanded tumor TCRs were observed more frequently at resection than at follow-up.

The starting material was PBMCs, obtained at surgery. The chain joins TRBV20-1 to TRBJ2-3; D gene ambiguous. The sequence derives from a male donor with early-stage non-small cell lung cancer. The CDR3 DNA sequence: TGCAGTGCTATGTTTATAGTGGGAGATACGCAGTATTTT. The encoded protein is CSAMFIVGDTQYF.